The source of this TCR beta chain is a study of blood T cell repertoires in COVID-19. Study overall: Specimens from acute and convalescent COVID-19 originated in the United States, Italy and Spain. T cells, B-cell-depleted T cells, or PBMCs provided the cDNA or gDNA that served as material.

CDR3 length: 12 amino acids. Germline assignment: CDR1 SGHNT and CDR2 YENEEA. The V gene end was trimmed by 4 bases and the J gene end by 6 bases; junction bases not matched to a gene: 2. Source study methods: By means of reference gene primer amplification, nucleated cell counts were estimated. Profiling relied on immunoSEQ multiplex PCR, and the TCRdb table lists in-frame clones only, not all of them. V and J calls and clone size are those listed in that table; D and trimming were worked out from the DNA. This table holds about 100,000 clones, approximately 80% found once. The chain is built from TRBV11-3 and TRBJ2-7; 8 positions match TRBD2. The clonotype was recovered from a man aged 50 to 59 with active or convalescent COVID-19. The sample comprised peripheral blood. Written as DNA, the CDR3 is TGTGCCAGCAGCTCGCGGGAGGTCGAGCAGTACTTC. Translated, it gives CASSSREVEQYF.